The clone carrying this TCR beta chain was counted at least ten times. The entry originates in a study of T cells after yellow fever vaccination. The germline CDR1 and CDR2 sequences are MNHEY and SVGAGI. CDR3 length: 12 amino acids. V dropped 6 bases and J dropped 8 bases, with 13 bases sitting between them. TCRdb itself ran the 5' RACE reads through MiXCR, one entry per CDR3 protein. Among about 300,000 distinct CDR3 sequences listed, under 9% were seen once. Sequencing was performed on CD4+ T cells sorted from PBMCs, taken 5 days after the yellow fever booster vaccination. The source of this sequence is a man younger than 35 who received the YFV17D yellow fever vaccine. J is TRBJ1-2 and V is TRBV6-5; D is perhaps TRBD1 (5 bases). CDR3 in amino acids: CASSPPGLGYTF. CDR3 sequence (DNA): TGTGCCAGCAGCCCACCGGGGCTCGGCTACACCTTC.